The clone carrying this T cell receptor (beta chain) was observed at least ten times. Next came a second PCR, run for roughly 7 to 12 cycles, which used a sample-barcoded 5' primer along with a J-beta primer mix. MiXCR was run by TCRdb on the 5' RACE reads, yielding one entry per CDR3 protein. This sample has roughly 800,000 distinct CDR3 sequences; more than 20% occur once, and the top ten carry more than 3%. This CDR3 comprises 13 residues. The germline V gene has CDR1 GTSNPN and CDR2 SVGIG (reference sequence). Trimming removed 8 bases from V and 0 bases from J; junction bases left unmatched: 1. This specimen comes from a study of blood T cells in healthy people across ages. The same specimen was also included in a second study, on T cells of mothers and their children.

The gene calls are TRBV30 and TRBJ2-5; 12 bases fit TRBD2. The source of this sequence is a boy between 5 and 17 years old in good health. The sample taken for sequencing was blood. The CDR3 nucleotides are TGTGCCCGACTAGCGGGGGACCAAGAGACCCAGTACTTC. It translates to CARLAGDQETQYF.